Below, 31 T cell receptor beta chains from the same sample are listed, as sequenced in a study of Graves' ophthalmopathy and Graves' hyperthyroidism. The study amplified TCR beta CDR3 regions using RNA transcripts. First-round RT-PCR relied on HTBI primers, and a second-round multiplex PCR came next. TCRdb recomputed calls from the multiplex PCR reads with MiXCR, one row per CDR3 protein. The profile shows some 520,000 distinct CDR3 sequences, approximately 15% of them singletons. The source material was blood. These receptor sequences come from a woman aged 30 to 39 with Graves' ophthalmopathy.

This clonotype was recorded many times. This chain joins TRBV11-3 and TRBJ1-1; D call uncertain. The CDR3 has 15 residues. Germline V gives CDR1 SGHNT, CDR2 YENEEA. V was pared by 0 bases and J by 3 bases, with 11 bases between. In nucleotides, the CDR3 is TGTGCCAGCAGCTTAGAAACGCATCCAGACACTGAAGCTTTCTTT. Protein: CASSLETHPDTEAFF.

This clonotype has at least ten counts. In DNA form, the CDR3 reads TGTGCCAGCAGCGTAGGCGAAGGGCCGAACACCGGGGAGCTGTTTTTT. Residues: CASSVGEGPNTGELFF. This chain links TRBV9 with TRBJ2-2; D gene unclear. In germline, CDR1 is SGDLS, CDR2 YYNGEE. This CDR3 contains 16 residues. V was shortened by 0 bases and J by 0 bases, with 9 bases between the two germline ends.

This clonotype was seen at least ten times. V usage is TRBV6-1 and J usage is TRBJ1-2, with D possibly TRBD1 on 5 matching bases. This CDR3 contains 15 residues. V lost 3 bases and J 0 bases, leaving 11 bases between the germline ends. Per the germline V gene, CDR1 is MNHNS and CDR2 is SASEGT. CDR3 in amino acids: CASSEHSGANYGYTF. The DNA of the CDR3 is TGTGCCAGCAGTGAGCATTCGGGGGCTAACTATGGCTACACCTTC.

The chain uses TRBV3-1 and TRBJ2-7; D gene unclear. Trimming removed 2 bases from V and 6 bases from J, with 5 bases in between. Per the germline V gene, CDR1 is LGHDT and CDR2 is YNNKEL (reference sequence). The CDR3 is made up of 11 amino acids. DNA for the CDR3: TGTGCCAGCAGCCAATTAGGCGAGCAGTACTTC. It translates to CASSQLGEQYF.

At least ten counts were recorded for this clonotype. The gene calls are TRBV5-1 and TRBJ1-5; D unresolved. Germline assignment: CDR1 SGHRS and CDR2 YFSETQ. The CDR3 spans 12 residues. With 8 bases removed from V and 11 bases from J, the gap between germline ends came to 17 bases. In DNA form, the CDR3 reads TGCGCCAGGGGAGCCCAGAGCACGGCCCAGCATTTT. Protein product: CARGAQSTAQHF.

At least ten counts were recorded for this clonotype. This chain connects TRBV12-3 or TRBV12-4 to TRBJ2-6; 9 bases map to TRBD1. The CDR3 sequence is 17 residues long. Trimming cost V 4 bases and J 2 bases; bases outside gene matches: 6. The CDR3 sequence: CASSSWTGATGANVLTF. In DNA form, the CDR3 reads TGTGCCAGCAGTTCATGGACAGGGGCAACTGGGGCCAACGTCCTGACTTTC.

This clonotype was seen many times. The chain has TRBV28 and TRBJ1-6; maybe TRBD1 (5 bases). The CDR3 has 14 residues. The V end was cut by 5 bases, the J end by 9 bases, with 14 bases between. Germline-derived CDR1 and CDR2 are MDHEN and SYDVKM. CDR3 sequence reads: CASSPWGVGSPLHF. The CDR3 DNA is TGTGCCAGCAGTCCCTGGGGGGTAGGTTCACCCCTCCACTTT.

This clonotype was counted ten times or more. This chain uses TRBV29-1 with TRBJ2-7; D might be TRBD2 (6 bases). V was cut by 7 bases and J by 4 bases, with 17 bases left in between. The CDR3 spans 13 residues. CDR1 and CDR2 from the germline V gene are SQVTM and ANQGSEA. The DNA for the CDR3 is TGCAGCGCCCAGTCCAGGGACTCATACGAGCAGTACTTC. As protein: CSAQSRDSYEQYF.

This clonotype has a count of ten or more. The rearrangement joins TRBV6-2 or TRBV6-3 to TRBJ2-2, with a possible D match to TRBD2 (5 bases). The CDR3 runs 15 residues. The V gene lost 0 bases and the J gene lost 5 bases, with 10 bases spanning the gap. Germline CDR1 reads MNHEY; CDR2 reads SVGEGT. The CDR3, as DNA: TGTGCCAGCAGTTACTCGGAGGATAGTACCGGGGAGCTGTTTTTT. As protein: CASSYSEDSTGELFF.

This clonotype was detected many times. CDR3 nucleotide sequence: TGCAGTGCTAGAGCTGACCTGAACACTGAAGCTTTCTTT. It specifies CSARADLNTEAFF. V gene TRBV20-1 combines with J gene TRBJ1-1; D ambiguous. Germline CDR1 and CDR2: DFQATT and SNEGSKA (reference sequence). The CDR3 is made up of 13 amino acids. V was cut by 1 base and J by 0 bases, with 6 bases left in between.

A word on this clonotype: A much larger clonotype is one base distant, so this may be a read error. The chain recombines TRBV29-1 with TRBJ2-5, with D perhaps TRBD1 (5 bases). The CDR3 covers 13 residues. V was trimmed by 5 bases and J by 4 bases, leaving 14 bases between them. The germline V gene encodes CDR1 SQVTM and CDR2 ANQGSEA. In DNA form, the CDR3 reads TGCAGCGTTCATATGACAGTCCGAGAGACCCAGTACTTC. Its translation: CSVHMTVRETQYF.

The genes are TRBV6-2 or TRBV6-3 and TRBJ2-6; either TRBD1 or TRBD2 may fit D (5 bases each). Trimming pared 3 bases from V and 2 bases from J, leaving 8 bases between. Germline V gene data show CDR1 as MNHEY and CDR2 as SVGEGT. This CDR3 has 15 residues. The CDR3 DNA reads TGTGCCAGCAGTTATGGGGGTGCTGGGGCCAACGTCCTGACTTTC. Translation gives CASSYGGAGANVLTF.

This clonotype showed up many times. Because the CDR3 is missing its conserved closing phenylalanine or tryptophan, this is likely a read error. This chain links TRBV2 with TRBJ2-7; 7 bases map to TRBD1. There are 14 residues in the CDR3. CDR1 is SNHLY and CDR2 is FYNNEI in the germline V gene. After removal of 5 bases from V and 0 bases from J, the junction contained 4 bases not matched to a gene. DNA for the CDR3: TGTGCCAGCAGTCGACAGGGTAGCTCCTACGAGCAGTACTCC. Translated, it gives CASSRQGSSYEQYS.

This clonotype has a handful of counts. The rearrangement links TRBV5-1 to TRBJ1-1; D gene unclear. Deletions cut 4 bases from V and 3 bases from J, with 16 bases between. The CDR3 spans 15 residues. Germline-derived CDR1 and CDR2 are SGHRS and YFSETQ. The CDR3 DNA follows: TGCGCCAGCAGCACCGAGCCCACCACGGACACTGAAGCTTTCTTT. Amino acid sequence: CASSTEPTTDTEAFF.

This clonotype was counted at least ten times. The rearrangement links TRBV15 to TRBJ1-1; D is possibly TRBD1 (5 bases). V was clipped by 0 bases and J by 2 bases, with 10 bases between them. CDR1 and CDR2 (germline): LNHNV, YYDKDF (reference sequence). This CDR3 comprises 15 residues. As DNA, the CDR3 is TGTGCCACCAGCAGAGATCGGGGCGGTAACACTGAAGCTTTCTTT. It codes for CATSRDRGGNTEAFF.

This clonotype has ten or more counts. This chain connects TRBV27 to TRBJ1-5, with unresolved D. The CDR3 length is 14 residues. Trimming took 6 bases from V and 5 from J, leaving 14 bases between them. Per the germline V gene, CDR1 is MNHEY and CDR2 is SMNVEV (reference sequence). DNA of the CDR3: TGTGCCAGCAGCCGTATGTTCAAGGATCAGCCCCAGCATTTT. Translation: CASSRMFKDQPQHF.

In this sample, this clonotype turned up many times. The chain carries TRBV13 and TRBJ2-7; TRBD1 aligns across 10 bases. The CDR3 contains 15 residues. From germline, CDR1 is PRHDT and CDR2 FYEKMQ (reference sequence). Trimming at V came to 3 bases and at J to 0 bases, leaving 2 bases not matched to a gene. CDR3 sequence: CASSFGTGASYEQYF. The DNA of the CDR3 is TGTGCCAGCAGCTTCGGGACAGGGGCCTCCTACGAGCAGTACTTC.

The V and J genes are TRBV18 and TRBJ2-7; D gene unclear. The CDR3 covers 16 residues. Germline V gene data show CDR1 as KGHSH and CDR2 as LQKENI. V lost 3 bases to trimming and J lost 3 bases, with 18 bases between them. The CDR3 protein is CASSPTTGVFDYEQYF. CDR3 nucleotides: TGTGCCAGCTCACCTACCACTGGGGTCTTCGACTACGAGCAGTACTTC.

This clonotype was found many times. The rearrangement links TRBV28 to TRBJ2-7, with 9 nucleotides matching TRBD2. Germline trimming cut 4 bases from V and 3 bases from J; bases unmatched to any gene: 13. The CDR3 is made up of 17 amino acids. Germline V gene lookup returns CDR1 MDHEN and CDR2 SYDVKM. Here the CDR3 reads CASSSPGLALLDYEQYF. The CDR3 nucleotides are TGTGCCAGCAGTTCACCTGGACTAGCGCTACTCGACTACGAGCAGTACTTC.

The sample holds a few counts of this clonotype. The chain combines TRBV30 with TRBJ2-2; no firm D call. CDR3 length: 13 residues. V was trimmed by 3 bases and J by 6 bases, leaving 11 bases between them. CDR1 is GTSNPN, CDR2 SVGIG, per germline (reference sequence). The CDR3 DNA follows: TGTGCCTGGAGGGTAGGATCGGCCGGGGAGCTGTTTTTT. Amino acid sequence: CAWRVGSAGELFF. Combining the CDR3 with reference TRBV30 and TRBJ2-2 gives the whole variable domain SQTIHQWPATLVQPVGSPLSLECTVEGTSNPNLYWYRQAAGRGLQLLFYSVGIGQISSEVPQNLSASRPQDRQFILSSKKLLLSDSGFYLCAWRVGSAGELFFGEGSRLTVL.

The sample holds many counts of this clonotype. The chain combines TRBV12-3 or TRBV12-4 with TRBJ1-1; 8 bases match TRBD1. The CDR3 has 16 residues. Trimming cost V 3 bases and J 7 bases; bases outside gene matches: 13. The CDR3 nucleotides are TGTGCCAGCAGTTTGTATGAAGGCAGGGGGCAGAATGAAGCTTTCTTT. Residues: CASSLYEGRGQNEAFF.

This clonotype was seen repeatedly, ten times or more. The gene calls are TRBV30 and TRBJ1-2; weak D call: TRBD1 (6 bases). Germline V CDR1 and CDR2: GTSNPN, SVGIG (reference sequence). Trimming took off 0 bases at V and 8 bases at J, with 19 bases between the two ends. This CDR3 spans 15 amino acids. The CDR3 protein is CAWSVGQPIPQGYTF. The DNA for the CDR3 is TGTGCCTGGAGTGTTGGACAGCCGATCCCTCAGGGCTACACCTTC.

V gene TRBV10-1 combines with J gene TRBJ2-2, with D maybe TRBD2 (6 bases). The CDR3 extends over 14 amino acids. V lost 7 bases to trimming and J lost 4 bases, with 13 bases between them. CDR1 is WNHNN, CDR2 SYGVQD, per germline (reference sequence). CDR3 region: CASKGPGGTGELFF. The CDR3 region has the DNA TGCGCCAGCAAAGGCCCCGGGGGCACCGGGGAGCTGTTTTTT.

This clonotype was seen at least ten times. The V call is TRBV12-3 or TRBV12-4, the J call TRBJ1-6; D remains unclear. Trimming removed 5 bases at V and 9 bases at J, with 17 bases between. The CDR3 sequence is 15 residues long. The CDR3 here is CASSPGRSFSSPLHF. The DNA of the CDR3 is TGTGCCAGCAGTCCCGGACGCTCCTTTTCTTCACCCCTCCACTTT.

This clonotype was picked up many times. The rearrangement links TRBV10-3 to TRBJ1-1; maybe TRBD1 (6 bases). V was shortened by 6 bases and J by 4 bases, with 15 bases between the two germline ends. This CDR3 is built from 14 residues. Germline CDR1 ENHRY, CDR2 SYGVKD. The CDR3 sequence: CAISLRGAGTEAFF. The CDR3 DNA reads as TGTGCCATCAGCCTCAGGGGAGCGGGCACTGAAGCTTTCTTT.

This clonotype was found many times. The genes are TRBV6-2 or TRBV6-3 and TRBJ2-5, with D perhaps given as TRBD1 or TRBD2 (5 bases each). Looked up from germline, CDR1 is MNHEY and CDR2 is SVGEGT. This CDR3 has 14 amino acids. V lost 6 bases and J 1 base, leaving 12 bases between the germline ends. Written as DNA, the CDR3 is TGTGCCAGCAGCACCAGGGAGATCCAAGAGACCCAGTACTTC. This sequence encodes CASSTREIQETQYF.

The chain recombines TRBV12-3 or TRBV12-4 with TRBJ2-7; a weak D match, TRBD1 (6 bases). The CDR3 is made up of 14 amino acids. Trimming took off 1 base at V and 6 bases at J, with 13 bases between the two ends. CDR3 protein: CASSLGQDLGEQYF. DNA for the CDR3: TGTGCCAGCAGTTTAGGACAGGACCTAGGCGAGCAGTACTTC.

This clonotype showed up many times. The rearrangement uses TRBV6-1 and TRBJ2-6; D is uncertain. Germline CDR1 is MNHNS and CDR2 is SASEGT. This CDR3 comprises 16 residues. The V gene lost 2 bases and the J gene lost 0 bases, with 8 bases spanning the gap. CDR3 sequence: CASSEYTDSGANVLTF. As DNA, the CDR3 is TGTGCCAGCAGTGAATACACCGACTCTGGGGCCAACGTCCTGACTTTC.

This clonotype came up many times. The chain couples TRBV6-5 to TRBJ1-3; D not resolved. Germline V CDR1 and CDR2: MNHEY, SVGAGI. The CDR3 contains 16 residues. Trimming stripped 2 bases from V and 0 bases from J, with 11 bases between. The CDR3, as DNA: TGTGCCAGCAGTTACCGAAGCCCCGGCTCTGGAAACACCATATATTTT. It yields the protein CASSYRSPGSGNTIYF.

This clonotype has a count of ten or more. The chain carries TRBV20-1 and TRBJ2-7, with D possibly TRBD2 on 5 matching bases. V was cut by 6 bases and J by 0 bases, with 18 bases left in between. The germline CDR1 and CDR2 sequences are DFQATT and SNEGSKA (reference sequence). CDR3 size: 15 residues. The chain's CDR3 is CSAPPNGRGSYEQYF. CDR3 nucleotides: TGCAGTGCCCCACCCAACGGCCGGGGCTCCTACGAGCAGTACTTC.

This clonotype has at least ten counts. J is TRBJ1-1 and V is TRBV7-2; D is unresolved. Germline V gene lookup returns CDR1 SGHTA and CDR2 FQGNSA. V shed 3 bases and J shed 4 bases, with 9 bases lying between them. The CDR3 is 13 residues long. CDR3 sequence (DNA): TGTGCCAGCAGCTTGGTACGATCCACTGAAGCTTTCTTT. It is translated as CASSLVRSTEAFF.